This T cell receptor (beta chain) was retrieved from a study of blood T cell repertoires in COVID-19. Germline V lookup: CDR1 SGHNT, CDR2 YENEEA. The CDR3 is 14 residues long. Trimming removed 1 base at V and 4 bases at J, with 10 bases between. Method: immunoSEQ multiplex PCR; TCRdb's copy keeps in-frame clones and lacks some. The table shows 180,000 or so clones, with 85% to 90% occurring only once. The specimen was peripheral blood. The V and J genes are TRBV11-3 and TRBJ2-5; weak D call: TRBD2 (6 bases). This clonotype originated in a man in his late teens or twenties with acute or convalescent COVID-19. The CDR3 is CASSLGASAETQYF. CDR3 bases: TGTGCCAGCAGCTTAGGGGCTAGCGCAGAGACCCAGTACTTC. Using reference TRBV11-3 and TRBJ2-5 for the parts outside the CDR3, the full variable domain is EAGVVQSPRYKIIEKKQPVAFWCNPISGHNTLYWYLQNLGQGPELLIRYENEEAVDDSQLPKDRFSAERLKGVDSTLKIQPAELGDSAVYLCASSLGASAETQYFGPGTRLLVL.